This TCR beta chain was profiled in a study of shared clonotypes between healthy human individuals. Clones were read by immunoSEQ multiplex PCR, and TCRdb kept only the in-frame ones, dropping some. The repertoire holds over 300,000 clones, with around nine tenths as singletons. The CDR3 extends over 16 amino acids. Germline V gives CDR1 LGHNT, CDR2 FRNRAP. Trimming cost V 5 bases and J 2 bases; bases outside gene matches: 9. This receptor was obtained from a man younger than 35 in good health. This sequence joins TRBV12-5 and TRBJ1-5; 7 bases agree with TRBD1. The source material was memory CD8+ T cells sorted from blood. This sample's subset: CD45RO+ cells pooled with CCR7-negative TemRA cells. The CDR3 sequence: CASGAYDRDRNQPQHF. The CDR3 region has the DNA TGTGCTAGTGGTGCTTATGACAGGGACCGCAATCAGCCCCAGCATTTT.